Reported below is one TCR beta chain. This entry belongs to a study of T cell changes during pregnancy in multiple sclerosis. Trimming cost V 1 base and J 4 bases; bases outside gene matches: 7. This CDR3 is built from 16 residues. Germline assignment: CDR1 SGDLS and CDR2 YYNGEE. Repertoires were generated with immunoSEQ multiplex PCR, while TCRdb's copy carries only in-frame clones and drops some. This table has roughly 70,000 clones, roughly 92% appearing once. V gene TRBV9 combines with J gene TRBJ2-3; TRBD2 agrees at 9 bases. The material was peripheral blood, obtained in the third trimester of pregnancy. The clonotype originates from a female donor in good health, enrolled as a control in a pregnancy study. The CDR3 DNA is TGTGCCAGCAGCGTAATTGCGGGGGGGCAGGCAGATACGCAGTATTTT. The encoded protein is CASSVIAGGQADTQYF.